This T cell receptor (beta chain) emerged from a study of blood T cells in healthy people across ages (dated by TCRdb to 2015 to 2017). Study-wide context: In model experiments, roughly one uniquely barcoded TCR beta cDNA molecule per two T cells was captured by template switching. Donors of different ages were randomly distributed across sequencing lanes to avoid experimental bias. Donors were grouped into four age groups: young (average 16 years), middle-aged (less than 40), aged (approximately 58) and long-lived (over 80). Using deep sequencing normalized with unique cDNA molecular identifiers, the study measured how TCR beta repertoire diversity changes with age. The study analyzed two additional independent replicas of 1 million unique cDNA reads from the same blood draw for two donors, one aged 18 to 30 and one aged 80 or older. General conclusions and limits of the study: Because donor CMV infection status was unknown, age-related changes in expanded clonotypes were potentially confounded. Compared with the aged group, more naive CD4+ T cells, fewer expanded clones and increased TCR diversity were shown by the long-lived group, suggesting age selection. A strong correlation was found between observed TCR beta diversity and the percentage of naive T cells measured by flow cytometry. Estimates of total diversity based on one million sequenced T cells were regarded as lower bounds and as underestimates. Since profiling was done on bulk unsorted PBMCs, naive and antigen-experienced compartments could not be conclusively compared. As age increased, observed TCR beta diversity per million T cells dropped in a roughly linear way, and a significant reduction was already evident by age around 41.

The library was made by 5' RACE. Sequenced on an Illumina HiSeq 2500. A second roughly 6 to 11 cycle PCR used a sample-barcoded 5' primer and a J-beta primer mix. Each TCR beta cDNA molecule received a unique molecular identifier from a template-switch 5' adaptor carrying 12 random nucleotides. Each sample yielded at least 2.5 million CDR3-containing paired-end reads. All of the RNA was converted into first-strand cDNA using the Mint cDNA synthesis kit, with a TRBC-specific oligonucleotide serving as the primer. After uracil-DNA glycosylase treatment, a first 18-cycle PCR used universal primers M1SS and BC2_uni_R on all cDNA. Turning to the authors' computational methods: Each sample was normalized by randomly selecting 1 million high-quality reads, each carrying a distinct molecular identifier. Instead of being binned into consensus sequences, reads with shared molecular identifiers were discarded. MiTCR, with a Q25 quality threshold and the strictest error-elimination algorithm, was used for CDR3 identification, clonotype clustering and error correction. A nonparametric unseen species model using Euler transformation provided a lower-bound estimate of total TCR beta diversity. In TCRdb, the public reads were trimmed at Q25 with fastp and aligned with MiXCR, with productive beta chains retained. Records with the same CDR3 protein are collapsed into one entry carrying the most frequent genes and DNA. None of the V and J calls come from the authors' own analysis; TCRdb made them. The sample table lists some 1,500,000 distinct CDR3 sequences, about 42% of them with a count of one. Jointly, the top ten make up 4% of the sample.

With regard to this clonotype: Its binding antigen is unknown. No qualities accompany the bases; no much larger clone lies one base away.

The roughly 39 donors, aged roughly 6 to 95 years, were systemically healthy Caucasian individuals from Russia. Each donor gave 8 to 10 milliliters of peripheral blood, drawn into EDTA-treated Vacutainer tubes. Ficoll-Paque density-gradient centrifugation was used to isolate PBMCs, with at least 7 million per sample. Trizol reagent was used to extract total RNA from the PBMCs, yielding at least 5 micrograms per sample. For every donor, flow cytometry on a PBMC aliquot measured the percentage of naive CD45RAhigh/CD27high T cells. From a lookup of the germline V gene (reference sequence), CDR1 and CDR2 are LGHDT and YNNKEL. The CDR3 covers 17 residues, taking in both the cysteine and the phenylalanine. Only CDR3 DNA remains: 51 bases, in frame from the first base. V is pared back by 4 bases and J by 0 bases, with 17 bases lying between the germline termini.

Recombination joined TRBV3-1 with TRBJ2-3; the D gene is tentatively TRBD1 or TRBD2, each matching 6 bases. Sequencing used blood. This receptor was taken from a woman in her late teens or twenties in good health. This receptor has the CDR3 CASSPGDRGLSTDTQYF. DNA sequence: TGTGCCAGCAGCCCTGGAGACCGGGGGCTGAGCACAGATACGCAGTATTTT.